This T cell receptor (beta chain) comes out of a study of beta chain features in type 1 diabetes. Overall study: When patients were set against healthy donors, age, gender and cell yields were similar. Findings and caveats of the study: Type 1 diabetes patients showed a moderate but significant shortening of TCRB CDR3s in all four CD4+ subsets. Here, the possible influence of HLA type (on TCRB rearrangement) remained unresolved.

The single heparinised draw taken from each donor contained around 100 mL of blood on average. A note on this clone: Antigen specificity is unknown.

The germline V and J ends were trimmed by 4 bases and 3 bases, with 15 bases remaining between them. In germline, CDR1 is MGHRA, CDR2 YSYEKL. This CDR3 spans 16 amino acids. Every bit of the isolated RNA underwent reverse transcription, so sequencing read expressed TCRB transcripts. Generated by immunoSEQ multiplex PCR, the TCRdb table keeps only in-frame clones and is missing some. The sample records hundreds of thousands of clones, around an eighth being singletons. The chain links TRBV4-1 to TRBJ1-4; D is unresolved. Specimen: naive CD4+ T cells from blood. This receptor was obtained from a man aged 18 to 29 with type 1 diabetes. The CDR3 DNA reads TGCGCCAGCAGCCGAGACGAGAGGGCGGCTAATGAAAAACTGTTTTTT. Translation: CASSRDERAANEKLFF.